Sequencing of this T cell receptor beta chain was carried out in a study of T cells in Graves' hyperthyroidism and ophthalmopathy. At the level of the study: Peripheral blood specimens were obtained at initial diagnosis, prior to any treatment. Study-level results: Blood held most thyroid clonotypes expanded above 0.001 frequency.

Based on clinical symptoms, serum thyroxine and TRAb, thyroid ultrasound and orbital computed tomography, diagnoses were reached. It was over 9.5 ml of fresh peripheral blood that supplied the PBMCs. This clonotype was observed at least ten times. Its antigen is still unknown. What was amplified from RNA transcripts were TCR beta CDR3 regions. The HTBI primer set was used in a first-round RT-PCR of the TCR CDR3. TCRdb processed the multiplex PCR reads anew with MiXCR; each CDR3 protein has one entry. The sample shows about 510,000 distinct CDR3 sequences, approximately 15% of them seen only once. Source material: blood. The source is a woman in her forties with Graves' hyperthyroidism.

The CDR3 DNA sequence: TGTGCCAGACATAGCGGGACCGCGAACACCGGGGAGCTGTTTTTT. Encoded protein: CARHSGTANTGELFF. The chain uses TRBV2 and TRBJ2-2; the match to TRBD2 covers 8 bases. Trimming took 9 bases from V and 0 from J; bases not matched to a gene: 6. The CDR3 length is 15 residues. Germline CDR1 reads SNHLY; CDR2 reads FYNNEI.